A selection of T cell receptor beta chains follows, all from one sample in a study of response to subunit inactivated influenza vaccine. TCRdb re-derived calls from the RT-PCR reads in MiXCR, one entry per CDR3 protein. Of about 570,000 distinct CDR3 sequences in the sample, approximately 11% were seen once. These data also formed part of another study, on T cells expressing NK-cell markers.

The specimen was PBMCs from blood, collected on the day of vaccination. The receptors derive from a man aged 45-65 years who received an inactivated influenza vaccine. Each CDR3 is given without its conserved first and last residue.

>TRBV20-1|TRBJ1-5|12
SARSGASNQPQH
>TRBV28|TRBJ2-7|16
ASTLNWDARGIGSEQY
>TRBV13|TRBJ1-2|13
ASRRQGAIDYGYT
>TRBV9|TRBJ2-1|12
ASSVRQGWNEQF
>TRBV4-1|TRBJ2-1|14
ASSQTLAAGFHEQF
>TRBV29-1|TRBJ2-5|11
SVKDGEKGTQY
>TRBV9|TRBJ1-3|13
ASSVGGAQGNTIY
>TRBV30|TRBJ1-2|13
AWSVLRRRVYGYT
>TRBV20-1|TRBJ2-3|10
SVRGTVDTQY
>TRBV30|TRBJ1-1|12
AWSIGRANTEAF
>TRBV4-3|TRBJ2-1|11
ASSQDRAAEQF
>TRBV12-3/TRBV12-4|TRBJ1-4|10
ASSPGVQKLF
>TRBV28|TRBJ1-4|15
ASSPGLGAATNEKLF
>TRBV3-1|TRBJ1-3|15
ASSQANRRLSGNTIY
>TRBV5-1|TRBJ1-6|12
ASSPEANNSPLH
>TRBV28|TRBJ2-6|16
ASSTTGTGYHGANVLT
>TRBV2|TRBJ1-4|15
ASSEQGTGTGAEKLF
>TRBV12-3/TRBV12-4|TRBJ1-5|10
ASSLVDQPQH
>TRBV12-3/TRBV12-4|TRBJ1-2|13
ASSLGTGANYGYT
>TRBV28|TRBJ1-4|15
ASSSMDRRATNEKLF
>TRBV29-1|TRBJ2-1|11
SVPGTPYNEQF
>TRBV15|TRBJ2-3|11
ATSSFSVDTQY
>TRBV3-1|TRBJ2-2|12
ASSQGTSTGELF
>TRBV11-2|TRBJ2-7|14
ASSLDGGPPSYEQY
>TRBV5-1|TRBJ1-6|13
ASSLETGGNSPLH
>TRBV9|TRBJ2-3|15
ASSVAGGRIYTDTQY
>TRBV5-1|TRBJ2-7|11
ASSLDWGTEQY
>TRBV24-1|TRBJ2-1|14
ATSELAGGPYNEQF
>TRBV28|TRBJ2-7|14
ASSPLRGEDYYEQY
>TRBV7-2|TRBJ1-1|13
ASSSTTGINTEAF
>TRBV4-1|TRBJ1-1|12
ASTQGGVGTEAF
>TRBV12-3/TRBV12-4|TRBJ1-6|12
ASSRQGVGSPLH
>TRBV7-9|TRBJ1-4|15
ASSLARPLGHREKLF